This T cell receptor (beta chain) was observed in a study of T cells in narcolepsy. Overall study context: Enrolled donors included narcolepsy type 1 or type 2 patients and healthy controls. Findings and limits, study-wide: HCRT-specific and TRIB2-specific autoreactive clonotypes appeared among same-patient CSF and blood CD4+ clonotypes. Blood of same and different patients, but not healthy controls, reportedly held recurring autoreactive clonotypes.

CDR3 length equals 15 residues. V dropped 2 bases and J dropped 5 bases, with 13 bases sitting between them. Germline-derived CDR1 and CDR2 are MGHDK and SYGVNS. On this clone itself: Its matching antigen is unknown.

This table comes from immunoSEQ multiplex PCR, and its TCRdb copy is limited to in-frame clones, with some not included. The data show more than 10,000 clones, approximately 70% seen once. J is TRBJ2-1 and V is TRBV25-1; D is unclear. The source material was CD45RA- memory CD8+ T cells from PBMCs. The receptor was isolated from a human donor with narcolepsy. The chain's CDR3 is CASSEHGNLNNEQFF. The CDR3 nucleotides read TGTGCCAGCAGTGAACACGGTAACCTAAACAATGAGCAGTTCTTC.